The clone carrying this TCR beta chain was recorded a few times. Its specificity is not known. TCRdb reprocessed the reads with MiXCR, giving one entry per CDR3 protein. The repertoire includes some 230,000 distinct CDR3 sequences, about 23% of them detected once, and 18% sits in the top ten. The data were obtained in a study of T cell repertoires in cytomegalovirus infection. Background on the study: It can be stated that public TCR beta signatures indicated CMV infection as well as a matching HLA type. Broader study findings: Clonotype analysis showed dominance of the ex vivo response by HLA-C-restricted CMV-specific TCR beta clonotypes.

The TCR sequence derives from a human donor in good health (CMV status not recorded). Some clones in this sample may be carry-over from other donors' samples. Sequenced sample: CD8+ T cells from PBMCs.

Here the CDR3 reads CASSHPGLAGDLKNSYEQYF. The CDR3 coding sequence is TGTGCCAGCAGCCACCCGGGACTAGCGGGGGACCTTAAAAATTCCTACGAGCAGTACTTC. The chain couples TRBV14 to TRBJ2-7; 14 nucleotides line up with TRBD2. The trim removed 3 bases at V and 1 base at J, leaving 14 bases unmatched. CDR1 and CDR2 (germline): SGHDN, FVKESK. The CDR3 sequence is 20 residues long.